One and the same sample provided the 26 T cell receptor beta chains below, sequenced in a study of blood T cell repertoires in COVID-19. Generated by immunoSEQ multiplex PCR, the TCRdb table keeps only in-frame clones and is missing some. The table records approximately 60,000 clones, less than 80% of them present only once. Material: peripheral blood. These receptors all stem from a man in his fifties or sixties with acute or convalescent COVID-19.

CDR3 loop: CSASDSNSNQPQHF. The CDR3 bases are TGCAGCGCCTCGGACAGTAATAGCAATCAGCCCCAGCATTTT. The chain links TRBV29-1 to TRBJ1-5; perhaps TRBD1 as D (6 bases). This CDR3 is built from 14 residues. Trimming took 7 bases from V and 0 from J, leaving 13 bases between them. Germline V CDR1 and CDR2: SQVTM, ANQGSEA.

This clone was observed once. The chain has TRBV30 and TRBJ1-2, with 10 bases matching TRBD1. This CDR3 spans 13 amino acids. J was trimmed by 6 bases and V by 5 bases; bases with no gene match: 6. Germline lookup yields CDR1 GTSNPN and CDR2 SVGIG (reference sequence). The CDR3 DNA sequence: TGTGCCTGGCTTTGGACAGGGGGAAATGGCTACACCTTC. It codes for CAWLWTGGNGYTF.

This clone has only a few counts. The chain carries TRBV5-8 and TRBJ1-3; D not certain. The CDR3 contains 14 residues. Trimming removed 4 bases from V and 2 bases from J, with 10 bases in between. Germline CDR1 and CDR2: SGHTS and YDEGEE. CDR3 loop: CASSPGVAGNTIYF. In DNA form, the CDR3 reads TGTGCCAGCAGCCCCGGGGTTGCTGGAAACACCATATATTTT.

This chain links TRBV7-3 with TRBJ2-1; possible D gene TRBD2, 6 bases. V shed 5 bases and J shed 5 bases, with 13 bases lying between them. Germline CDR1 SGHTA, CDR2 FQGTGA. The length of the CDR3 is 14 residues. CDR3 loop: CASSLTRLDNEQFF. The CDR3 DNA reads TGTGCCAGCAGCCTGACTAGACTAGACAATGAGCAGTTCTTC.

The chain uses TRBV10-3 and TRBJ2-7; D remains ambiguous. Germline CDR1 and CDR2: ENHRY and SYGVKD. The CDR3 is made up of 14 amino acids. The V end lost 11 bases, the J end lost 1 base, and 18 bases lay between the germline ends. DNA of the CDR3: TGTGCCTCCAAAGGTGGCGGCATTTCCTACGAGCAGTACTTC. It codes for CASKGGGISYEQYF.

The V gene is TRBV11-2, the J gene TRBJ2-7; maybe TRBD2 (5 bases). In germline, CDR1 is SGHAT, CDR2 FQNNGV. The V end lost 5 bases, the J end lost 2 bases, and 16 bases lay between the germline ends. The CDR3 consists of 15 residues. For the CDR3, the DNA is TGTGCCAGCAGCCTCACGGGCGGGCCCACCTACGAGCAGTACTTC. Protein: CASSLTGGPTYEQYF. The variable domain in full, with the rest retrieved from reference TRBV11-2 and TRBJ2-7, is EAGVAQSPRYKIIEKRQSVAFWCNPISGHATLYWYQQILGQGPKLLIQFQNNGVVDDSQLPKDRFSAERLKGVDSTLKIQPAKLEDSAVYLCASSLTGGPTYEQYFGPGTRLTVT.

The chain recombines TRBV4-3 with TRBJ2-5, with D possibly matching TRBD2 (6 bases). Germline V lookup: CDR1 LGHNA, CDR2 YSLEER. Trimming stripped 4 bases from V and 9 bases from J, with 21 bases between. This CDR3 contains 15 residues. The CDR3 sequence: CASSRGTGTGGAQYF. Here the CDR3 DNA reads TGCGCCAGCAGCCGCGGGACCGGGACGGGTGGGGCCCAGTACTTC.

The V gene is TRBV6-1, the J gene TRBJ1-1; TRBD1 is a possible D gene (6 bases). Per the germline V gene, CDR1 is MNHNS and CDR2 is SASEGT. The CDR3 runs 15 residues. V dropped 3 bases and J dropped 5 bases, with 16 bases sitting between them. CDR3 DNA sequence: TGTGCCAGCAGTGAGAGCGGGGGGCGGCGAACTGAAGCTTTCTTT. Encoded protein: CASSESGGRRTEAFF.

V usage is TRBV2 and J usage is TRBJ2-1; 11 positions agree with TRBD2. V lost 5 bases and J lost 4; bases outside the gene matches: 4. This CDR3 is built from 15 residues. Germline values: CDR1 SNHLY, CDR2 FYNNEI. The chain's CDR3 is CASSSGTSGYNEQFF. The CDR3 region has the DNA TGTGCCAGCAGTTCCGGGACTAGCGGTTACAATGAGCAGTTCTTC. The whole variable domain, filled in from reference TRBV2 and TRBJ2-1, reads EPEVTQTPSHQVTQMGQEVILRCVPISNHLYFYWYRQILGQKVEFLVSFYNNEISEKSEIFDDQFSVERPDGSNFTLKIRSTKLEDSAMYFCASSSGTSGYNEQFFGPGTRLTVL.

The chain joins TRBV30 to TRBJ1-2; no reliable D call. Germline CDR1 and CDR2: GTSNPN and SVGIG (reference sequence). The V end was cut by 2 bases, the J end by 2 bases, with 12 bases between. This CDR3 contains 14 residues. The CDR3 protein is CAWSRRQLNYGYTF. CDR3 nucleotide sequence: TGTGCCTGGAGTCGGCGGCAGCTAAACTATGGCTACACCTTC.

This clone came up once. J is TRBJ2-2 and V is TRBV5-1; D call uncertain. CDR1 is SGHRS, CDR2 YFSETQ, per germline. The CDR3 consists of 13 residues. V lost 3 bases, J lost 8 bases, and 11 bases lay in between. CDR3 sequence: CASSSTPEGELFF. CDR3 nucleotides: TGCGCCAGCAGCTCCACTCCCGAGGGGGAGCTGTTTTTT.

V is TRBV5-4 and J is TRBJ1-1, with 10 bases identical to TRBD1. This CDR3 is 17 amino acids long. From germline, CDR1 is SGHNT and CDR2 YYREEE (reference sequence). Trimming took 4 bases from V and 1 from J; bases not matched to a gene: 10. CDR3 residues: CASSRQGANYGNTEAFF. The CDR3 DNA follows: TGTGCCAGCAGCCGACAGGGGGCTAACTATGGGAACACTGAAGCTTTCTTT.

The chain has TRBV24-1 and TRBJ2-7; the D gene is possibly TRBD2 (5 bases). V was shortened by 4 bases and J by 4 bases, with 10 bases between the two germline ends. This CDR3 comprises 13 residues. CDR1 KGHDR and CDR2 SFDVKD come from the germline V gene. CDR3 amino acids: CATSDGVGYEQYF. DNA for the CDR3: TGTGCCACCAGTGACGGGGTTGGGTACGAGCAGTACTTC.

The V and J genes are TRBV4-2 and TRBJ2-3, with 12 bases lining up with TRBD2. Per the germline V gene, CDR1 is LGHNA and CDR2 is YNFKEQ. CDR3 length: 16 residues. V shed 2 bases, J shed 6 bases, and the junction held 6 bases outside the gene matches. The CDR3 DNA reads as TGTGCCAGCAGCCAATCCCGACTAGCGGGAGCGGATACGCAGTATTTT. It encodes CASSQSRLAGADTQYF.

The gene calls are TRBV4-2 and TRBJ2-3; 10 nucleotides line up with TRBD2. The V and J ends lost 4 bases and 0 bases, in that order; junction bases with no gene match: 7. This CDR3 is built from 17 residues. Germline V lookup: CDR1 LGHNA, CDR2 YNFKEQ. The CDR3 is CASSPSTSGDSTDTQYF. CDR3 DNA sequence: TGTGCCAGCAGCCCATCCACTAGCGGGGACAGCACAGATACGCAGTATTTT.

The CDR3 DNA is TGTGCCAGTAGTACCGCCGGGACAGGCAGCTCCTATAATTCACCCCTCCACTTT. Amino acids: CASSTAGTGSSYNSPLHF. V and J are TRBV19 and TRBJ1-6, with 8 nucleotides matching TRBD1. This CDR3 contains 18 residues. With 4 bases clipped from V and 0 bases from J, the junction kept 8 bases outside the gene matches. CDR1 and CDR2 (germline): LNHDA, SQIVND (reference sequence).

The count of this clone is one. The junction departs from germline at one end; a sequencing error may be responsible. The chain links TRBV9 to TRBJ2-5; weak D call: TRBD2 (5 bases). Germline lookup yields CDR1 SGDLS and CDR2 YYNGEE. This CDR3 spans 13 amino acids. CDR3 DNA sequence: TGTGCCGGCAGCTTTCGGGATTGGGAGACCCAGTACTTC. It yields the protein CAGSFRDWETQYF.

This clone was recorded once. This chain connects TRBV11-2 to TRBJ2-7; D call uncertain. V was trimmed by 1 base and J by 3 bases, leaving 10 bases between them. CDR3 length equals 14 residues. The germline gives CDR1 SGHAT, CDR2 FQNNGV. The CDR3 DNA sequence: TGTGCCAGCAGCTTAGGCTTTTGGAGCTACGAGCAGTACTTC. This codes for CASSLGFWSYEQYF.

The V gene is TRBV28, the J gene TRBJ2-3; 7 bases fit TRBD2. CDR3 size: 15 residues. V dropped 6 bases and J dropped 0; count of bases not matched to a gene: 6. The germline V gene has CDR1 MDHEN and CDR2 SYDVKM. The CDR3 here is CASSQNSGSTDTQYF. The CDR3 nucleotides read TGTGCCAGCAGCCAGAATAGCGGGAGCACAGATACGCAGTATTTT.

The V and J genes are TRBV15 and TRBJ2-1; the D gene is possibly TRBD2 (7 bases). Trimming pared 3 bases from V and 7 bases from J, leaving 16 bases between. This CDR3 is built from 15 residues. Per the germline V gene, CDR1 is LNHNV and CDR2 is YYDKDF (reference sequence). The DNA for the CDR3 is TGTGCCACCAGCAGGAGGGGGGACTATCTTAATGAGCAGTTCTTC. Translated, it gives CATSRRGDYLNEQFF.

This chain uses TRBV28 with TRBJ1-5, with 8 positions matching TRBD1. This CDR3 is built from 17 residues. Germline V gives CDR1 MDHEN, CDR2 SYDVKM. V was pared by 5 bases and J by 4 bases, with 13 bases of the junction left unmatched. The CDR3 nucleotides read TGTGCCAGCAGTAGTTGGACAGGGCTCGGCTCTAATCAGCCCCAGCATTTT. Encoded protein: CASSSWTGLGSNQPQHF.

The J gene is TRBJ2-7, the V gene TRBV4-3; TRBD2 agrees at 8 bases. V lost 3 bases and J lost 2; bases outside the gene matches: 6. The CDR3 totals 15 residues. Germline assignment: CDR1 LGHNA and CDR2 YSLEER. In DNA, the CDR3 is TGCGCCAGCAGCCAGGCTAGCGGGTGGGCCTACGAGCAGTACTTC. Encoded protein: CASSQASGWAYEQYF.

The chain carries TRBV6-5 and TRBJ1-2; D possibly corresponds to TRBD1 (6 bases). There are 14 residues in the CDR3. Trimming removed 4 bases from V and 5 bases from J, with 14 bases in between. CDR1 is MNHEY, CDR2 SVGAGI, per germline. CDR3 nucleotides: TGTGCCAGCAGTTCTGGGGACATTCTATATGGCTACACCTTC. Translating gives CASSSGDILYGYTF.

V and J are TRBV7-2 and TRBJ2-7; TRBD1 aligns across 9 bases. This CDR3 spans 13 amino acids. CDR1 and CDR2 (germline): SGHTA, FQGNSA. The trim removed 7 bases at V and 2 bases at J, leaving 3 bases unmatched. CDR3: CASTRTGAYEQYF. CDR3 nucleotides: TGTGCCAGCACCCGGACAGGGGCCTACGAGCAGTACTTC.

This clone was observed a handful of times. The J gene is TRBJ2-7, the V gene TRBV5-1; D perhaps matches TRBD2 (5 bases). This CDR3 has 14 residues. The V gene lost 5 bases and the J gene lost 1 base, with 13 bases spanning the gap. Germline assignment: CDR1 SGHRS and CDR2 YFSETQ. CDR3 protein: CASRPTTRSYEQYF. In DNA form, the CDR3 reads TGCGCCAGCAGACCTACCACTAGGTCCTACGAGCAGTACTTC.

The genes are TRBV18 and TRBJ1-2; 7 bases agree with TRBD1. The CDR3 is 14 residues long. V gave up 4 bases and J gave up 2 bases; unmatched junction bases: 4. Germline V gene sequence: CDR1 KGHSH, CDR2 LQKENI. CDR3 protein: CASSHQGGNYGYTF. As DNA, the CDR3 is TGTGCCAGCTCACATCAGGGGGGAAACTATGGCTACACCTTC. The variable domain in full, with the rest retrieved from reference TRBV18 and TRBJ1-2, is NAGVMQNPRHLVRRRGQEARLRCSPMKGHSHVYWYRQLPEEGLKFMVYLQKENIIDESGMPKERFSAEFPKEGPSILRIQQVVRGDSAAYFCASSHQGGNYGYTFGSGTRLTVV.